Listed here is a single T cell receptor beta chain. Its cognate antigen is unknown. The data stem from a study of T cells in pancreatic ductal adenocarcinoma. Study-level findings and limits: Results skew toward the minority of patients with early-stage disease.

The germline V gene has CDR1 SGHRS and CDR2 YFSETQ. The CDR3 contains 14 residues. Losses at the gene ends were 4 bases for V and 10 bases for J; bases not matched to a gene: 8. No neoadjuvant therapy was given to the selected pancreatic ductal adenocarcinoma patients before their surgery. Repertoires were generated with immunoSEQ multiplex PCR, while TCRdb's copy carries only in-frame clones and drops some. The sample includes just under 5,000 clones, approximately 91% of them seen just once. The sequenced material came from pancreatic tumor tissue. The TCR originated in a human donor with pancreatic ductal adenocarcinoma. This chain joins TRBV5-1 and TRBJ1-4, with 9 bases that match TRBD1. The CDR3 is CASSATGGHGKLFF. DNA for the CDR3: TGCGCCAGCAGCGCCACAGGGGGCCATGGAAAACTGTTTTTT.